Listed below are T cell receptor beta chains from one sample, sequenced in a study of T cells in Graves' hyperthyroidism and ophthalmopathy. MiXCR, applied by TCRdb to the multiplex PCR reads, yields one record per CDR3 protein. The profile shows hundreds of thousands of distinct CDR3 sequences, around 14% of them singletons. The sample consisted of blood. The receptors were gathered from a woman aged 18-29 years with Graves' hyperthyroidism that later progressed to Graves' ophthalmopathy. The CDR3 runs from the conserved cysteine through the conserved F or W. D genes are given only for firm matches. Clone size is not always given. Where it is, it says once, few, many or a class for expanded clones.

TRBV15	TRBJ2-5	many	.	CATSRDKQTQYF	TGTGCCACCAGCAGAGATAAGCAGACCCAGTACTTC
TRBV19	TRBJ1-5	few	.	CASSRRQYSNQPQHF	TGTGCCAGTAGTAGAAGACAGTATAGCAATCAGCCCCAGCATTTT
TRBV2	TRBJ2-1	many	TRBD2	CASSELAGFYNEQFF	TGTGCCAGCAGTGAACTAGCGGGGTTCTACAATGAGCAGTTCTTC
TRBV25-1	TRBJ2-7	many	.	CASSEGLGLPYEQYF	TGTGCCAGCAGTGAGGGGTTGGGGCTTCCCTACGAGCAGTACTTC
TRBV15	TRBJ2-5	once	TRBD2	CVTSGDMTGTVQTSGRLETQYF	TGTGTCACCAGCGGAGACATGACCGGGACAGTCCAAACTAGCGGGAGGTTAGAGACCCAGTACTTC
TRBV27	TRBJ1-5	.	TRBD1	CASSPFGTENQPQHF	TGTGCCAGCAGTCCCTTCGGGACAGAGAATCAGCCCCAGCATTTT
TRBV12-3/TRBV12-4	TRBJ1-6	many	.	CASSPRGRGPYNSPLHF	TGTGCCAGCAGTCCAAGGGGCAGGGGCCCTTATAATTCACCCCTCCACTTT
TRBV5-1	TRBJ1-4	many	.	CASSLDRNEKLFF	TGCGCCAGCAGCTTGGACAGAAATGAAAAACTGTTTTTT
TRBV20-1	TRBJ1-2	many	.	CSARPTGQNSYNYGYTF	TGCAGTGCTAGACCCACCGGACAGAACTCATATAACTATGGCTACACCTTC
TRBV19	TRBJ1-2	.	.	CASSAGLLSGYTF	TGTGCCAGTAGTGCGGGACTCCTCTCTGGCTACACCTTC
TRBV29-1	TRBJ2-1	few	.	CSVEPNRNEQFF	TGCAGCGTTGAACCCAACAGGAATGAGCAGTTCTTC
TRBV10-3	TRBJ1-5	.	.	CAISDNRFNSNQPQHF	TGTGCCATCAGTGACAACAGGTTTAATAGCAATCAGCCCCAGCATTTT
TRBV3-1	TRBJ2-1	many	TRBD2	CASSQGLAGVRNEQFF	TGTGCCAGCAGCCAGGGACTAGCGGGAGTGAGAAATGAGCAGTTCTTC
TRBV4-1	TRBJ1-1	.	TRBD1	CASSQSGTGLNTEAFF	TGCGCCAGCAGCCAATCCGGGACAGGGTTAAACACTGAAGCTTTCTTT
TRBV20-1	TRBJ2-1	many	.	CSARSASSYNEQFF	TGCAGTGCGAGATCAGCGAGCTCCTACAATGAGCAGTTCTTC
TRBV30	TRBJ2-1	many	TRBD2	CAWSREALRNNEQFF	TGTGCCTGGAGTCGGGAGGCCCTAAGAAACAATGAGCAGTTCTTC
TRBV5-1	TRBJ2-3	.	TRBD2	CASSARGAGGPDTQYF	TGCGCCAGCAGCGCGCGCGGGGCGGGGGGTCCAGATACGCAGTATTTT
TRBV4-2	TRBJ1-1	.	.	CASSQVGRLRNTEAFF	TGTGCCAGCAGCCAAGTGGGGCGACTGAGGAACACTGAAGCTTTCTTT
TRBV5-6	TRBJ2-7	.	.	CASSLGDRPTYEQYF	TGTGCCAGCAGCTTGGGTGACAGGCCGACCTACGAGCAGTACTTC
TRBV2	TRBJ1-1	many	.	CASSETEGGEAFF	TGTGCCAGCAGTGAGACAGAGGGCGGTGAAGCTTTCTTT
TRBV7-9	TRBJ1-1	many	TRBD1	CASSHDRGPGTEAFF	TGTGCCAGCAGCCACGACAGGGGGCCGGGCACTGAAGCTTTCTTT
TRBV7-9	TRBJ2-5	many	TRBD1	CASSLKQGTQETQYF	TGTGCCAGCAGCTTGAAACAGGGGACCCAAGAGACCCAGTACTTC
TRBV6-1	TRBJ2-7	many	.	CASSYRQRGDYEQYF	TGTGCCAGCAGTTACAGGCAAAGAGGGGACTACGAGCAGTACTTC
TRBV20-1	TRBJ2-7	many	.	CSARDSLDEQYF	TGCAGTGCTAGGGATAGTTTGGACGAGCAGTACTTC
TRBV7-9	TRBJ2-7	.	TRBD1	CASSFRTGGEQYF	TGTGCCAGCAGCTTTCGGACAGGTGGCGAGCAGTACTTC
TRBV18	TRBJ2-1	.	.	CASSWKPQGLRYNEQFF	TGTGCCAGCTCATGGAAACCCCAGGGCTTACGCTACAATGAGCAGTTCTTC
TRBV5-1	TRBJ2-1	.	.	CASSLIGGAKNEQFF	TGCGCCAGCAGCTTGATTGGGGGGGCAAAAAATGAGCAGTTCTTC
TRBV2	TRBJ1-4	many	TRBD1	CASSEWGQGSRKLFF	TGTGCCAGCAGTGAGTGGGGACAGGGGAGTCGAAAACTGTTTTTT
TRBV6-2/TRBV6-3	TRBJ2-6	few	.	CASTRILSGANVLTF	TGTGCCTCCACCAGGATTCTTTCTGGGGCCAACGTCCTGACTTTC
TRBV28	TRBJ1-1	many	.	CASRGPGPTEAFF	TGTGCCAGCCGGGGCCCGGGCCCGACTGAAGCTTTCTTT
TRBV28	TRBJ2-1	many	TRBD2	CASSLRGGGGRGGEQFF	TGTGCCAGCAGTTTAAGGGGCGGAGGCGGGAGGGGCGGTGAGCAGTTCTTC
TRBV7-2	TRBJ2-1	few	TRBD2	CASSWGTNSYNEQFF	TGTGCCAGCAGCTGGGGGACTAACTCCTACAATGAGCAGTTCTTC
TRBV19	TRBJ1-1	.	TRBD1	CASSSRDRGNTEAFF	TGTGCCAGTAGTTCACGGGACAGGGGAAACACTGAAGCTTTCTTT
TRBV6-1	TRBJ2-3	few	.	CASIPRGAGPPGDTQYF	TGTGCCAGCATCCCACGCGGGGCAGGACCTCCAGGAGATACGCAGTATTTT
TRBV3-1	TRBJ2-5	many	.	CASSQGSGTHRKTQYF	TGTGCCAGCAGCCAAGGAAGCGGAACCCACCGGAAGACCCAGTACTTC
TRBV7-2	TRBJ2-7	many	TRBD2	CASSLMGGGGTYEQYF	TGTGCCAGCAGCCTAATGGGTGGCGGGGGGACCTACGAGCAGTACTTC
TRBV27	TRBJ2-3	many	.	CASSLEGYTQYF	TGTGCCAGCAGTTTAGAAGGTTATACGCAGTATTTT
TRBV6-1	TRBJ1-3	.	TRBD1	CASTPGTGGVFSGNTIYF	TGTGCCAGCACCCCCGGGACAGGGGGCGTATTTTCTGGAAACACCATATATTTT
TRBV30	TRBJ2-3	few	.	CAWSSTGIQDTQYF	TGTGCCTGGAGTTCCACAGGGATTCAAGATACGCAGTATTTT
TRBV9	TRBJ2-1	.	TRBD2	CASSVEPVASGLSYNEQFF	TGTGCCAGCAGCGTAGAGCCCGTTGCTAGCGGTCTCTCCTACAATGAGCAGTTCTTC
TRBV30	TRBJ1-3	few	.	CAWRAKFLSGNTIYF	TGTGCCTGGAGGGCGAAGTTTCTCTCTGGAAACACCATATATTTT
TRBV27	TRBJ1-2	many	TRBD1	CASSLRVGQGVYGYTF	TGTGCCAGCAGCCTGCGAGTGGGACAGGGGGTGTATGGCTACACCTTC
TRBV5-6	TRBJ2-3	many	TRBD2	CASSSLGLAGTSTDTQYF	TGTGCCAGCAGTTCTCTGGGACTAGCGGGAACTAGCACAGATACGCAGTATTTT
TRBV28	TRBJ1-1	many	.	CASSSPEIYTEAFF	TGTGCCAGCAGTTCTCCGGAGATTTACACTGAAGCTTTCTTT
TRBV12-3/TRBV12-4	TRBJ1-3	many	TRBD1	CASSLGDSYSGNTIYF	TGTGCCAGCAGTTTAGGGGACAGCTACTCTGGAAACACCATATATTTT
TRBV28	TRBJ2-1	.	.	CASSTNYRAREQFF	TGTGCCAGCAGTACAAACTACAGGGCTCGGGAGCAGTTCTTC
TRBV29-1	TRBJ1-1	many	.	CSARTVGDTEAFF	TGCAGCGCTAGGACAGTGGGGGACACTGAAGCTTTCTTT
TRBV12-3/TRBV12-4	TRBJ2-2	many	TRBD2	CASSTLAGATGELFF	TGTGCCAGCAGTACACTAGCGGGAGCCACCGGGGAGCTGTTTTTT
TRBV4-1	TRBJ2-7	.	.	CASSQKTPSYEQYF	TGCGCCAGCAGCCAAAAGACACCTTCCTACGAGCAGTACTTC
TRBV25-1	TRBJ2-7	few	.	CASSEFAGYPHEQYF	TGTGCCAGCAGTGAATTTGCGGGATACCCCCACGAGCAGTACTTC
TRBV4-1	TRBJ2-7	few	.	CASSQARIRTYEQYF	TGCGCCAGCAGCCAAGCGAGGATCCGAACCTACGAGCAGTACTTC
TRBV4-3	TRBJ2-4	many	.	CASSHVNTGSKNIQYF	TGCGCCAGCAGCCACGTTAACACAGGATCCAAAAACATTCAGTACTTC
TRBV28	TRBJ2-5	many	TRBD2	CASSLRDRGLAGYQETQYF	TGTGCCAGCAGTTTAAGGGACAGGGGACTAGCGGGGTACCAAGAGACCCAGTACTTC